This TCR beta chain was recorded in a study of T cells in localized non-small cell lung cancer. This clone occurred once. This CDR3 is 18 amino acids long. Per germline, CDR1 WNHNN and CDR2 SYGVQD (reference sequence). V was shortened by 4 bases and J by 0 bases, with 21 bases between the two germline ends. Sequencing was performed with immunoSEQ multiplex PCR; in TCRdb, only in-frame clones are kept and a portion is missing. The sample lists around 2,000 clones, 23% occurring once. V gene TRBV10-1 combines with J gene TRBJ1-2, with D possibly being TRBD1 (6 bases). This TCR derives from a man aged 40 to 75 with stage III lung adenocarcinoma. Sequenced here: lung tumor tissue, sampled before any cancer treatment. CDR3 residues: CASSGGSRGQMANYGYTF. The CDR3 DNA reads TGCGCCAGCAGTGGGGGCTCTAGAGGACAGATGGCTAACTATGGCTACACCTTC.